The T cell receptor (beta chain) under discussion was sequenced for a study of cytotoxic CD8 clonotypes in ibrutinib-treated CLL. Data came from immunoSEQ multiplex PCR; TCRdb stores just in-frame clones and leaves some out. Seen here are 68,000 or so clones, 68% observed once, and the top ten hold 4.5% to 6%. Per germline, CDR1 KGHSH and CDR2 LQKENI. V was trimmed by 0 bases and J by 2 bases, leaving 10 bases between them. The CDR3 has 15 amino acids. The TCR comes from a human donor with chronic lymphocytic leukemia. Material: PBMCs, obtained after 12 months of ibrutinib treatment. The chain links TRBV18 to TRBJ2-5; no definite D call. The CDR3 is CASSPPSGRQETQYF. For the CDR3, the DNA is TGTGCCAGCTCACCACCTTCAGGAAGGCAAGAGACCCAGTACTTC.